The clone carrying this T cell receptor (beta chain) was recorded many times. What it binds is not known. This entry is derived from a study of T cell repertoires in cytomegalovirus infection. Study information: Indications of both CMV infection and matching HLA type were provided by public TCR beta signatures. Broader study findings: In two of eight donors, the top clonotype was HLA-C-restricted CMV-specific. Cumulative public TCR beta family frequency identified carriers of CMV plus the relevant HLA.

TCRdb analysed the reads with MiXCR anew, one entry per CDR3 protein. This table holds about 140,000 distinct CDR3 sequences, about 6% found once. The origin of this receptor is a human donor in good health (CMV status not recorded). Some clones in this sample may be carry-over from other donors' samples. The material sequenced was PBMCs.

DNA for the CDR3: TGTGCCAGCAGTGCCGCTTTATTCACTGAAGCTTTCTTT. Translated: CASSAALFTEAFF. The genes are TRBV27 and TRBJ1-1, with no clear D. Germline V gene lookup returns CDR1 MNHEY and CDR2 SMNVEV (reference sequence). Trimming cost V 5 bases and J 4 bases, with 11 bases left between them. The CDR3 is 13 amino acids.